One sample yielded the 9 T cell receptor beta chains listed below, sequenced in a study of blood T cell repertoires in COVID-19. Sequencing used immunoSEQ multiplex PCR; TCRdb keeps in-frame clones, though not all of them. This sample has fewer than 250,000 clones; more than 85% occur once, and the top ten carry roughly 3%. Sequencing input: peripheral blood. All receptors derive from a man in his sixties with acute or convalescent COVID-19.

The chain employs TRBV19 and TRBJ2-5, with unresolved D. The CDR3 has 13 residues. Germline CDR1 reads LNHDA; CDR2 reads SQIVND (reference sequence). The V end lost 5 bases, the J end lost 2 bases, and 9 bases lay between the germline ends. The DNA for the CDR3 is TGTGCCAGTAGTCCCCGCAGGCAAGAGACCCAGTACTTC. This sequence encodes CASSPRRQETQYF.

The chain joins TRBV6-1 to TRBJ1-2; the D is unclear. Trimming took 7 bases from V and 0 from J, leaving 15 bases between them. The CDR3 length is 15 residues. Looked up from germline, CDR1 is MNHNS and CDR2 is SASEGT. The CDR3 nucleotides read TGTGCCAGCACCTCTCGCGGAGGAACTAACTATGGCTACACCTTC. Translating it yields CASTSRGGTNYGYTF.

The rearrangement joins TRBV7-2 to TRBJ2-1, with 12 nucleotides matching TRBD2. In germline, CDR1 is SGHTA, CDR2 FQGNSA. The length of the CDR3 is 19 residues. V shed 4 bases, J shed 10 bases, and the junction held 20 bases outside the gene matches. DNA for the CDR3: TGTGCCAGCAGCTCACAACTAGCGGGGGGATCGGTCATTTCGGAGGAGCAGTTCTTC. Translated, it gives CASSSQLAGGSVISEEQFF. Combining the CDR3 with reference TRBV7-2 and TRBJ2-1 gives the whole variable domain GAGVSQSPSNKVTEKGKDVELRCDPISGHTALYWYRQSLGQGLEFLIYFQGNSAPDKSGLPSDRFSAERTGGSVSTLTIQRTQQEDSAVYLCASSSQLAGGSVISEEQFFGPGTRLTVL.

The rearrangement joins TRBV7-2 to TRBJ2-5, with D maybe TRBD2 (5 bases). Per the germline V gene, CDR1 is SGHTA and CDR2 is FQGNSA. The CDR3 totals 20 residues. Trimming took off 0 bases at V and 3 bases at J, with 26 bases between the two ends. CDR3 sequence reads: CASSLAEWKLYITGEETQYF. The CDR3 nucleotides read TGTGCCAGCAGCTTAGCGGAGTGGAAGCTTTACATCACCGGGGAAGAGACCCAGTACTTC. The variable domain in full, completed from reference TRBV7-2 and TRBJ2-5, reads GAGVSQSPSNKVTEKGKDVELRCDPISGHTALYWYRQSLGQGLEFLIYFQGNSAPDKSGLPSDRFSAERTGGSVSTLTIQRTQQEDSAVYLCASSLAEWKLYITGEETQYFGPGTRLLVL.

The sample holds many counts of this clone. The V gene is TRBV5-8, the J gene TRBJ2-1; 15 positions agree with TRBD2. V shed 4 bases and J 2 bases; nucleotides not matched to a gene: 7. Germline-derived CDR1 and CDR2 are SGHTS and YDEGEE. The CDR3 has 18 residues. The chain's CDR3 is CASSHSGLAGGPYNEQFF. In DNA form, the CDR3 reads TGTGCCAGCAGCCACTCGGGACTAGCGGGGGGCCCCTACAATGAGCAGTTCTTC.

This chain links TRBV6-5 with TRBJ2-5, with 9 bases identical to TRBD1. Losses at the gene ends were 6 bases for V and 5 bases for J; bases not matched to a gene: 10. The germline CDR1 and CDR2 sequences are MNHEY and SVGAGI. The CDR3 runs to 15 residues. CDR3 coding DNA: TGTGCCAGCAGACCCGGGACAGGGAATGTGGAGACCCAGTACTTC. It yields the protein CASRPGTGNVETQYF.

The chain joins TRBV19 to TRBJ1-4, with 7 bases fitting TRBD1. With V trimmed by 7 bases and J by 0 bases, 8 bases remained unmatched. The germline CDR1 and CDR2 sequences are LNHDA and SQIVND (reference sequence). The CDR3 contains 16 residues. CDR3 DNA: TGTGCCAGTACCGTTAGACAGGGAGCAACTAATGAAAAACTGTTTTTT. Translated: CASTVRQGATNEKLFF. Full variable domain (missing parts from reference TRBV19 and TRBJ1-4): DGGITQSPKYLFRKEGQNVTLSCEQNLNHDAMYWYRQDPGQGLRLIYYSQIVNDFQKGDIAEGYSVSREKKESFPLTVTSAQKNPTAFYLCASTVRQGATNEKLFFGSGTQLSVL.

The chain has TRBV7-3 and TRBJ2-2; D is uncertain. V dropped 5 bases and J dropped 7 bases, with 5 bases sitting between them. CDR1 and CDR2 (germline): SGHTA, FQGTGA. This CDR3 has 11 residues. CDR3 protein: CASSPGGELFF. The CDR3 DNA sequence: TGTGCCAGCAGCCCCGGCGGGGAGCTGTTTTTT. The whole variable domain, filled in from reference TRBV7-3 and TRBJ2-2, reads GAGVSQTPSNKVTEKGKYVELRCDPISGHTALYWYRQSLGQGPEFLIYFQGTGAADDSGLPNDRFFAVRPEGSVSTLKIQRTERGDSAVYLCASSPGGELFFGEGSRLTVL.

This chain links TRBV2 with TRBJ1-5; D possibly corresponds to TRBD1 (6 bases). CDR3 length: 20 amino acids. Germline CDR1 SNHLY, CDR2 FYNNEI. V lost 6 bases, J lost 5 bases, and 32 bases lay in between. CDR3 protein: CASREQGGRPAEISDQPQHF. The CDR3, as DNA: TGTGCCAGCAGGGAACAGGGAGGCAGGCCCGCGGAAATATCAGATCAGCCCCAGCATTTT.